The 19 T cell receptor beta chains listed next were all sequenced from one sample in a study of circulating and synovial CD4+ cells in juvenile arthritis. The data were produced by immunoSEQ multiplex PCR, yet TCRdb's version contains in-frame clones alone and is incomplete. The data hold 30,000 to 40,000 clones, with 90% to 95% observed a single time. The sequenced sample consisted of CD4+ T cells from blood. Every receptor here comes from a human donor with juvenile idiopathic arthritis.

This clone turned up a few times. This chain connects TRBV28 to TRBJ2-7; D is undetermined. Deletions cut 9 bases from V and 4 bases from J, with 7 bases between. The CDR3 covers 10 residues. Per the germline V gene, CDR1 is MDHEN and CDR2 is SYDVKM. CDR3 bases: TGTGCCAGTGAGAGGTACGAGCAGTACTTC. This encodes CASERYEQYF. The whole variable domain, filled in from reference TRBV28 and TRBJ2-7, reads DVKVTQSSRYLVKRTGEKVFLECVQDMDHENMFWYRQDPGLGLRLIYFSYDVKMKEKGDIPEGYSVSREKKERFSLILESASTNQTSMYLCASERYEQYFGPGTRLTVT.

The chain uses TRBV5-1 and TRBJ2-7, with D hard to call. V gave up 0 bases and J gave up 2 bases, with 6 bases separating them. CDR1 and CDR2 from the germline V gene are SGHRS and YFSETQ. The CDR3 runs 13 residues. CDR3 protein: CASSLGAPYEQYF. DNA for the CDR3: TGCGCCAGCAGCTTGGGGGCCCCCTACGAGCAGTACTTC. The variable domain in full, with the rest retrieved from reference TRBV5-1 and TRBJ2-7, is KAGVTQTPRYLIKTRGQQVTLSCSPISGHRSVSWYQQTPGQGLQFLFEYFSETQRNKGNFPGRFSGRQFSNSRSEMNVSTLELGDSALYLCASSLGAPYEQYFGPGTRLTVT.

The V and J genes are TRBV29-1 and TRBJ2-3; D may be TRBD2 (6 bases). This CDR3 spans 13 amino acids. Germline V gene data show CDR1 as SQVTM and CDR2 as ANQGSEA. V lost 4 bases and J 2 bases, leaving 10 bases between the germline ends. CDR3 DNA: TGCAGCGTTGCCGGGGGACCCACAGATACGCAGTATTTT. Protein sequence: CSVAGGPTDTQYF.

The rearrangement uses TRBV2 and TRBJ1-2, with 8 positions matching TRBD1. CDR3 length: 15 residues. Germline V gives CDR1 SNHLY, CDR2 FYNNEI. Trimming at V came to 2 bases and at J to 4 bases, leaving 6 bases not matched to a gene. In DNA form, the CDR3 reads TGTGCCAGCAGTGAAATCCGGCAGGGGGCCTATGGCTACACCTTC. It specifies CASSEIRQGAYGYTF.

This chain connects TRBV14 to TRBJ2-4; 9 bases are a match to TRBD2. There are 14 residues in the CDR3. Germline values: CDR1 SGHDN, CDR2 FVKESK. V was clipped by 5 bases and J by 6 bases; unmatched bases: 5. The CDR3 loop reads CASSISGGGNIQYF. The CDR3 nucleotides are TGTGCCAGCAGCATTAGCGGGGGAGGAAACATTCAGTACTTC.

The chain combines TRBV4-1 with TRBJ1-2; a weak D match, TRBD1 (5 bases). The CDR3 spans 15 residues. Trimming took off 0 bases at V and 4 bases at J, with 12 bases between the two ends. The germline V gene has CDR1 MGHRA and CDR2 YSYEKL. DNA of the CDR3: TGCGCCAGCAGCCAAGAGCGGGGGGAGGGCTATGGCTACACCTTC. Encoded protein: CASSQERGEGYGYTF.

V and J are TRBV29-1 and TRBJ1-1; TRBD1 matches at 7 bases. With 4 bases clipped from V and 0 bases from J, the junction kept 8 bases outside the gene matches. This CDR3 contains 15 residues. Germline CDR1 is SQVTM and CDR2 is ANQGSEA. CDR3 in DNA: TGCAGCGTTGCCCCTTGGGGACAGATGAACACTGAAGCTTTCTTT. Encoded protein: CSVAPWGQMNTEAFF.

The chain uses TRBV5-4 and TRBJ1-3; D not resolved. Trimming pared 2 bases from V and 7 bases from J, leaving 16 bases between. Germline lookup yields CDR1 SGHNT and CDR2 YYREEE (reference sequence). The CDR3 length is 15 residues. CDR3 loop: CASSFWSRPGNTIYF. The CDR3 nucleotides are TGTGCCAGCAGCTTTTGGAGCCGGCCGGGGAACACCATATATTTT.

This clone was recorded only once. V is TRBV2 and J is TRBJ1-5, with D unclear. V was trimmed by 2 bases and J by 2 bases, leaving 10 bases between them. The CDR3 length is 15 residues. Germline loops: CDR1 SNHLY, CDR2 FYNNEI. The CDR3 here is CASSEPGGGNQPQHF. CDR3 in DNA: TGTGCCAGCAGTGAACCGGGAGGTGGCAATCAGCCCCAGCATTTT. The whole variable domain, filled in from reference TRBV2 and TRBJ1-5, reads EPEVTQTPSHQVTQMGQEVILRCVPISNHLYFYWYRQILGQKVEFLVSFYNNEISEKSEIFDDQFSVERPDGSNFTLKIRSTKLEDSAMYFCASSEPGGGNQPQHFGDGTRLSIL.

This chain uses TRBV27 with TRBJ1-2; D is undetermined. The CDR3 covers 17 residues. V gave up 6 bases and J gave up 1 base, with 21 bases separating them. CDR1 and CDR2 (germline): MNHEY, SMNVEV (reference sequence). The CDR3 loop is CASSLRTTGSHNYGYTF. The CDR3 nucleotides read TGTGCCAGCAGCTTAAGGACTACGGGCAGCCATAACTATGGCTACACCTTC.

The rearrangement joins TRBV19 to TRBJ1-1; 8 bases match TRBD1. From germline, CDR1 is LNHDA and CDR2 SQIVND (reference sequence). The J segment lost 7 bases and the V segment lost 1 base, leaving 8 bases of the junction unmatched. This CDR3 has 15 amino acids. The CDR3 loop reads CASSIARTGLGEAFF. The DNA of the CDR3 is TGTGCCAGTAGTATAGCCAGGACAGGGTTGGGTGAAGCTTTCTTT.

The chain carries TRBV5-6 and TRBJ2-7; TRBD2 matches at 11 bases. The ends lost 4 bases at V and 3 bases at J; junction bases unmatched: 6. The CDR3 totals 15 residues. Germline CDR1 is SGHDT and CDR2 is YYEEEE. The CDR3 DNA is TGTGCCAGCAGCCTCACTAGCGGGGGAGTCTACGAGCAGTACTTC. It translates to CASSLTSGGVYEQYF.

In nucleotides, the CDR3 is TGTGCCAGTAGTAGAGTACAGGCCCCAGACGGTCAGCCCCAGCATTTT. Its protein product is CASSRVQAPDGQPQHF. The chain employs TRBV19 and TRBJ1-5, with D tentatively TRBD1 (5 bases). Trimming pared 4 bases from V and 6 bases from J, leaving 19 bases between. The CDR3 length is 16 residues. CDR1 is LNHDA and CDR2 is SQIVND in the germline V gene (reference sequence). The full variable domain, completed using reference TRBV19 and TRBJ1-5, is DGGITQSPKYLFRKEGQNVTLSCEQNLNHDAMYWYRQDPGQGLRLIYYSQIVNDFQKGDIAEGYSVSREKKESFPLTVTSAQKNPTAFYLCASSRVQAPDGQPQHFGDGTRLSIL.

In the case of this clone: The sample has other DNA sequences that encode this CDR3 too. The gene calls are TRBV11-3 and TRBJ1-6; 9 bases match TRBD1. There are 14 residues in the CDR3. Germline CDR1 is SGHNT and CDR2 is YENEEA. The trim removed 5 bases at V and 7 bases at J, leaving 3 bases unmatched. CDR3 residues: CASSRTGVNSPLHF. The CDR3 coding sequence is TGTGCCAGCAGCCGGACAGGGGTGAATTCACCCCTCCACTTT. The complete variable domain, with remaining parts taken from reference TRBV11-3 and TRBJ1-6, reads EAGVVQSPRYKIIEKKQPVAFWCNPISGHNTLYWYLQNLGQGPELLIRYENEEAVDDSQLPKDRFSAERLKGVDSTLKIQPAELGDSAVYLCASSRTGVNSPLHFGNGTRLTVT.

This chain links TRBV7-9 with TRBJ2-3, with TRBD1 matching 9 bases. Germline V CDR1 and CDR2: SEHNR, FQNEAQ (reference sequence). This CDR3 has 16 amino acids. V was pared by 4 bases and J by 4 bases, with 9 bases of the junction left unmatched. CDR3 sequence reads: CASSSGDRVGSDTQYF. In DNA form, the CDR3 reads TGTGCCAGCAGCTCCGGGGACAGGGTAGGATCAGATACGCAGTATTTT.

The rearrangement links TRBV10-3 to TRBJ1-1, with 7 bases identical to TRBD1. Germline V gene data show CDR1 as ENHRY and CDR2 as SYGVKD. CDR3 length equals 13 residues. The J segment lost 0 bases and the V segment lost 7 bases, leaving 2 bases of the junction unmatched. CDR3 loop: CAITTGLNTEAFF. As DNA, the CDR3 is TGTGCCATCACGACAGGGCTGAACACTGAAGCTTTCTTT.

This clone was picked up one time. This chain uses TRBV5-1 with TRBJ1-2; D may be TRBD1 (5 bases). The V end was cut by 0 bases, the J end by 3 bases, with 12 bases between. CDR1 is SGHRS, CDR2 YFSETQ, per germline. The CDR3 consists of 15 residues. The CDR3 DNA is TGCGCCAGCAGCTTGGTCCCAGGGAAGGACTATGGCTACACCTTC. The encoded protein is CASSLVPGKDYGYTF.

This chain links TRBV2 with TRBJ2-2; possibly TRBD2 for D (6 bases). Trimming removed 8 bases at V and 4 bases at J, with 17 bases between. This CDR3 region has 15 residues. Germline-derived CDR1 and CDR2 are SNHLY and FYNNEI. CDR3 DNA sequence: TGTGCCAGCCGTTTTGGCGGGGCCGTCACCGGGGAGCTGTTTTTT. Translated, it gives CASRFGGAVTGELFF.

The chain links TRBV4-1 to TRBJ2-2; 9 nucleotides agree with TRBD1. The CDR3 is 15 residues long. Losses at the gene ends were 3 bases for V and 3 bases for J; bases not matched to a gene: 2. Per the germline V gene, CDR1 is MGHRA and CDR2 is YSYEKL. The CDR3 region has the DNA TGCGCCAGCAGCCACTGGGACAGGGACACCGGGGAGCTGTTTTTT. This sequence encodes CASSHWDRDTGELFF.